The T cell receptor beta chain under discussion was sequenced for a study of shared T cell receptors in the human thymus. Method: immunoSEQ multiplex PCR; TCRdb's copy keeps in-frame clones and lacks some. The repertoire has more than 550,000 clones, approximately 85% of them found once; the top ten carry 0.0095% to 0.013%. This CDR3 is 18 amino acids long. V lost 0 bases and J lost 1; bases outside the gene matches: 9. Germline V gene sequence: CDR1 SGDLS, CDR2 YYNGEE. This sample also belongs to another study, concerning human thymus T cells.

The source material was thymocytes. This TCR was recovered from a girl less than two years old with a congenital heart defect. The chain has TRBV9 and TRBJ1-3; 8 bases line up with TRBD1. The DNA for the CDR3 is TGTGCCAGCAGCGTAGCGTCCGGGACAGGATCTTCTGGAAACACCATATATTTT. Translating it yields CASSVASGTGSSGNTIYF.